This T cell receptor beta chain was profiled in a study of T-cell memory formation after mild COVID-19 (dated by TCRdb to about 2021). With regard to the full study: TCR sequence clusters from the two donors were largely donor specific. In a couple of donors, T-cell clones that expanded and contracted after mild COVID-19 were followed by sequencing TCRalpha and TCRbeta repertoires longitudinally. The cohort was made up of two young adult volunteers, one female and one male, who were previously healthy.

Ficoll-Paque density gradient centrifugation was used to isolate PBMCs. CDR1 and CDR2, per the germline V gene, are SGHVS and FQNEAQ. After removal of 5 bases from V and 6 bases from J, the junction retains 10 bases not matched to a gene. From cysteine to phenylalanine, the CDR3 is 16 amino acids long. CDR3 DNA is the only sequence kept; it has 48 bases, read in frame from the first base. Beyond this particular receptor, the publication reports: Clones contracting from day 15 to 85 had balanced CD4/CD8 phenotypes, while a second wave expanding from day 15 to 37 was biased towards CD4+. The study covered only two mild cases, and larger cohorts including severe cases with pre-infection samples were considered necessary. Contracting CD4+ clones turned up mainly in the CM and EM memory subsets, whereas EMRA was where CD8+ clones were enriched. Some responding clones were detected in pre-infection memory, which suggested that pre-existing cross-reactive memory T cells had joined the SARS-CoV-2 response. Whether the second-wave clones peaking on day 37 were SARS-CoV-2 specific was not confirmed.

In its sample, this clonotype was seen a few times. This clone's antigen is unknown. There are no base qualities to consult, and no much larger clone falls within one base. The reads were generated on an Illumina NovaSeq 6000. Using 5'RACE with constant-segment primers, TCRalpha and TCRbeta cDNA libraries were constructed, with sample barcodes and unique molecular identifiers added in the process. RNA was extracted from every sample with Trizol reagent. The libraries were amplified in two PCR steps, and the second step added a second sample barcode and Illumina TruSeq adapters. Libraries were sequenced on an Illumina NovaSeq with 2 x 150 bp paired-end reads. Under the source paper's analysis protocol: The reads were demultiplexed and collapsed into UMI-guided consensus sequences using migec v1.2.7. Using mixcr v2.1.11, UMI consensuses were aligned to TRA and TRB V and J templates and then assembled into clonotypes. A clonotype was counted as expanded or contracted only when both edgeR and NoisET called the clonotype significant, with the noise models trained on biological replicates. For edgeR calls, a false discovery rate-adjusted p below 0.01 and a log2 fold-change threshold of 1 were applied. As an exploratory analysis of dynamics, max-normalized trajectories of the 1000 most abundant clonotypes were examined with PCA combined with hierarchical clustering. Separately sequenced CD4+ and CD8+ repertoires were used to assign the CD4 or CD8 phenotype of responding clones. TCRdb applied fastp at Q25 and MiXCR to the public reads, then kept only in-frame beta chains. Every entry covers one CDR3 protein and lists the most common genes and DNA from its rows. The V and J calls and clone size are TCRdb's, not the authors'. The sample table records almost 550,000 distinct CDR3 sequences; just over 20% of these occur just once. The ten largest clones take up around an eighth of the sample.

The sequence links TRBV7-8 to TRBJ2-7, with 13 central nucleotides matching TRBD2. The origin of this receptor is an adult woman who had mild COVID-19 (a few samples of this study predate the infection). The sample titles of this study are shuffled in the database, so cell type and time point are left out; the donor was told from shared clones. What was sequenced was PBMCs or a T cell subset sorted from them (not recorded which). The DNA sequence is TGTGCCAGCAGCCCGAGACTAGCGGGGGGTGTTGGCGAGCAGTACTTC. Translation gives CASSPRLAGGVGEQYF.